The 8 T cell receptor beta chains presented below share a single source sample, sequenced in a study of shared clonotypes between healthy human individuals. The repertoire was sequenced with immunoSEQ multiplex PCR; TCRdb's copy has only in-frame clones and lacks some. The sample holds roughly 1,800,000 clones, about 95% seen once. CD45RO-negative, CCR7-selected cells formed the naive CD8 fraction, which excluded terminally differentiated effector memory CD45RA+ cells. The sequenced sample consisted of naive CD8+ T cells sorted from blood. The receptors here all came from a young man in good health.

The chain carries TRBV28 and TRBJ2-7, with TRBD2 matching over 7 bases. The J segment lost 7 bases and the V segment lost 7 bases, leaving 13 bases of the junction unmatched. Germline loops: CDR1 MDHEN, CDR2 SYDVKM. The CDR3 sequence is 14 residues long. The CDR3 DNA reads TGTGCCAGCACCCCCTCGGGGGGTACGGGGGAGCAGTACTTC. It specifies CASTPSGGTGEQYF.

The chain joins TRBV5-6 to TRBJ2-7; D is tentatively TRBD1 or TRBD2 (5 bases each). The CDR3 runs 15 residues. From germline, CDR1 is SGHDT and CDR2 YYEEEE. Trimming shortened V by 2 bases and J by 7 bases, and 19 bases separated the two germline ends. The CDR3 DNA is TGTGCCAGCAGCTTTGACAGAATCTCTACGGGGGAGCAGTACTTC. It specifies CASSFDRISTGEQYF.

The gene calls are TRBV9 and TRBJ1-3, with D possibly TRBD1 on 5 matching bases. V was trimmed by 3 bases and J by 0 bases, leaving 16 bases between them. Germline CDR1 reads SGDLS; CDR2 reads YYNGEE. This CDR3 has 17 residues. The CDR3 DNA reads as TGTGCCAGCAGCGCCTCACCACAGGATATCTCTGGAAACACCATATATTTT. It yields the protein CASSASPQDISGNTIYF.

The rearrangement joins TRBV30 to TRBJ1-1; D not certain. The CDR3 is 13 amino acids. CDR1 and CDR2 (germline): GTSNPN, SVGIG (reference sequence). The ends were cut back, 5 bases at V and 2 bases at J, with 12 bases in the middle. CDR3 in amino acids: CAWGWGGNTEAFF. The CDR3, as DNA: TGTGCCTGGGGTTGGGGTGGAAACACTGAAGCTTTCTTT. The complete variable domain, with remaining parts taken from reference TRBV30 and TRBJ1-1, reads SQTIHQWPATLVQPVGSPLSLECTVEGTSNPNLYWYRQAAGRGLQLLFYSVGIGQISSEVPQNLSASRPQDRQFILSSKKLLLSDSGFYLCAWGWGGNTEAFFGQGTRLTVV.

Details on this clone: The identical CDR3 is also encoded by other nucleotide sequences in the sample. The V call is TRBV18, the J call TRBJ2-3; the D is unclear. CDR3 length: 14 amino acids. V was cut by 0 bases and J by 2 bases, with 6 bases left in between. Germline assignment: CDR1 KGHSH and CDR2 LQKENI. CDR3 in DNA: TGTGCCAGCTCACCACCAGGGAACACAGATACGCAGTATTTT. This translates into CASSPPGNTDTQYF.

The CDR3 DNA sequence: TGTGCCATCTCGGCGGTCGGATTGAACTACGAGCAGTACTTC. Its translation is CAISAVGLNYEQYF. The chain links TRBV10-3 to TRBJ2-7; no definite D call. The CDR3 sequence is 14 residues long. Per germline, CDR1 ENHRY and CDR2 SYGVKD. The V end lost 8 bases, the J end lost 3 bases, and 17 bases lay between the germline ends.

CDR3 residues: CASRGQVSYEQYF. DNA of the CDR3: TGTGCCAGCAGGGGACAGGTCTCCTACGAGCAGTACTTC. The chain is built from TRBV28 and TRBJ2-7; 8 nucleotides agree with TRBD1. The CDR3 extends over 13 amino acids. The V gene end was trimmed by 6 bases and the J gene end by 0 bases; junction bases not matched to a gene: 1. Germline assignment: CDR1 MDHEN and CDR2 SYDVKM. The full variable domain, with the rest looked up from reference TRBV28 and TRBJ2-7, is DVKVTQSSRYLVKRTGEKVFLECVQDMDHENMFWYRQDPGLGLRLIYFSYDVKMKEKGDIPEGYSVSREKKERFSLILESASTNQTSMYLCASRGQVSYEQYFGPGTRLTVT.

The chain carries TRBV19 and TRBJ1-5, with TRBD1 as a possible D gene (5 bases). CDR3 length: 15 amino acids. Trimming took 3 bases from V and 4 from J, leaving 13 bases between them. Germline assignment: CDR1 LNHDA and CDR2 SQIVND (reference sequence). CDR3 amino acids: CASSMFGTLNQPQHF. The DNA for the CDR3 is TGTGCCAGTAGTATGTTCGGGACGCTGAATCAGCCCCAGCATTTT.